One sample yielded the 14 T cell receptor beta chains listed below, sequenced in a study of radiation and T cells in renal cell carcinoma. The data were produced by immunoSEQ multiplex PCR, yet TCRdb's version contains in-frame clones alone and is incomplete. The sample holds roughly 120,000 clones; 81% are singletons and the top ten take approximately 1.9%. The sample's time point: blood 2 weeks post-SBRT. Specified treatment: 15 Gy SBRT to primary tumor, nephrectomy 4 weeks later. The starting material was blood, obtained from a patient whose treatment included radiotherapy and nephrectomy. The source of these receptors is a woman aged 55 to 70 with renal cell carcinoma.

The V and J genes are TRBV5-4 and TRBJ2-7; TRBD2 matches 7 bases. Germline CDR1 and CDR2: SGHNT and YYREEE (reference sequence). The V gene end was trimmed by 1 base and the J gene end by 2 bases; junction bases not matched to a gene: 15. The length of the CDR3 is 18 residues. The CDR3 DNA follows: TGTGCCAGCAGCTTGCCTATAGCGGGCAGGTCTGCTGCCTACGAGCAGTACTTC. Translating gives CASSLPIAGRSAAYEQYF.

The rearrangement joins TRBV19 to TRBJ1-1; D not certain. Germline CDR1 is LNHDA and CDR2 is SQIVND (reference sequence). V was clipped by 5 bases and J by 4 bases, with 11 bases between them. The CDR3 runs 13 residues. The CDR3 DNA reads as TGTGCCAGTAGTCCCACCTTTGGCACTGAAGCTTTCTTT. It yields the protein CASSPTFGTEAFF.

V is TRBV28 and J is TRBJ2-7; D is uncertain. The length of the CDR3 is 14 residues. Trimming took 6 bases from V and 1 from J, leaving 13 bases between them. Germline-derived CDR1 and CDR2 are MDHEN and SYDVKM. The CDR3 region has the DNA TGTGCCAGCAGGCGCGCTCACGGGTCCTACGAGCAGTACTTC. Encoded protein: CASRRAHGSYEQYF.

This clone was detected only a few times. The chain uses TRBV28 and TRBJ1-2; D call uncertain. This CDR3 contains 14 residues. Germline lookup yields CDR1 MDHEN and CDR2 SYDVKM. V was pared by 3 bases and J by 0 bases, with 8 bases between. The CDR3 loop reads CASSLRAANYGYTF. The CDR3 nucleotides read TGTGCCAGCAGTTTGAGGGCAGCTAACTATGGCTACACCTTC.

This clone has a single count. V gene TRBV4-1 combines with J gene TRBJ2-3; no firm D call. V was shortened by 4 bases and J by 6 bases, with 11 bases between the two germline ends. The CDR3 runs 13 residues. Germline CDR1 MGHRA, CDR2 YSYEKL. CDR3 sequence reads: CASSPLDLDTQYF. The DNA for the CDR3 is TGCGCCAGCAGCCCCTTGGACCTGGATACGCAGTATTTT.

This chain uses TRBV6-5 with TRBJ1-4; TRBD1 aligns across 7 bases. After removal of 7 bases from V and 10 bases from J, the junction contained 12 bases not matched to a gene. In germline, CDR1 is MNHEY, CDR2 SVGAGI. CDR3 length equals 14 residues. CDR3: CASTYDRAGGKLFF. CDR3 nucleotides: TGTGCCAGCACCTACGACAGGGCGGGCGGAAAACTGTTTTTT.

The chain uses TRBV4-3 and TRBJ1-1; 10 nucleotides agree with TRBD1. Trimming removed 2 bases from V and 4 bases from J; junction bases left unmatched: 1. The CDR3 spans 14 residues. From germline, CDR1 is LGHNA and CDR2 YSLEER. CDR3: CASSQRTGGTEAFF. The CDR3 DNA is TGCGCCAGCAGCCAACGGACAGGGGGCACTGAAGCTTTCTTT.

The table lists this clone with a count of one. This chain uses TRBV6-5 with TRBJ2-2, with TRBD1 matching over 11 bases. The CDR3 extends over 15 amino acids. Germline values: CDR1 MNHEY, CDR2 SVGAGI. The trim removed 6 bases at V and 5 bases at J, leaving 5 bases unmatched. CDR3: CASRTGTGGTGELFF. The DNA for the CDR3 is TGTGCCAGCAGAACCGGGACAGGGGGGACCGGGGAGCTGTTTTTT.

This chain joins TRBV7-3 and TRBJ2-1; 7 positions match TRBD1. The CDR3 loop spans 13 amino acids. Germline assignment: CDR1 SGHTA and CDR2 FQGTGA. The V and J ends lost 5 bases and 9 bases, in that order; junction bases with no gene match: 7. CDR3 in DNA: TGTGCCAGCAGCGACAGGGATGGTGGTGAGCAGTTCTTC. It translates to CASSDRDGGEQFF.

This chain's CDR3 is CASSGQGANEKLFF. The CDR3 DNA sequence: TGTGCCAGCTCGGGCCAAGGGGCTAATGAAAAACTGTTTTTT. This chain uses TRBV5-4 with TRBJ1-4; weak D call: TRBD1 (5 bases). Germline V lookup: CDR1 SGHNT, CDR2 YYREEE (reference sequence). Trimming cost V 7 bases and J 3 bases, with 13 bases left between them. The CDR3 totals 14 residues.

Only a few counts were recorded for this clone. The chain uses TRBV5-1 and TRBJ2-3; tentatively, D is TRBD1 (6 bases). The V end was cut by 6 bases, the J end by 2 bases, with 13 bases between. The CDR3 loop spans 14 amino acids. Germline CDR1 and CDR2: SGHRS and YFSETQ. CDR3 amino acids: CASKGEPSTDTQYF. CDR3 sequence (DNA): TGCGCCAGCAAGGGGGAACCCTCCACAGATACGCAGTATTTT. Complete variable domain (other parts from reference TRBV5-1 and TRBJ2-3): KAGVTQTPRYLIKTRGQQVTLSCSPISGHRSVSWYQQTPGQGLQFLFEYFSETQRNKGNFPGRFSGRQFSNSRSEMNVSTLELGDSALYLCASKGEPSTDTQYFGPGTRLTVL.

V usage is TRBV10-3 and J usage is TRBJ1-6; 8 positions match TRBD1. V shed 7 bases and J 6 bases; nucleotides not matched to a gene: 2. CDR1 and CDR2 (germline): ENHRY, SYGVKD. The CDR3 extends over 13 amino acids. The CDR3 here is CAITGQGNSPLHF. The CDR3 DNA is TGTGCCATCACCGGACAGGGTAATTCACCCCTCCACTTT.

The CDR3 DNA reads as TGTGCCAGCAACAGTATCGGGGGCGCCTATCAGCCCCAGCATTTT. Translation gives CASNSIGGAYQPQHF. The chain uses TRBV6-1 and TRBJ1-5; D is perhaps TRBD1 (6 bases). This CDR3 contains 15 residues. Germline CDR1 reads MNHNS; CDR2 reads SASEGT. Trimming took 7 bases from V and 5 from J, leaving 18 bases between them.

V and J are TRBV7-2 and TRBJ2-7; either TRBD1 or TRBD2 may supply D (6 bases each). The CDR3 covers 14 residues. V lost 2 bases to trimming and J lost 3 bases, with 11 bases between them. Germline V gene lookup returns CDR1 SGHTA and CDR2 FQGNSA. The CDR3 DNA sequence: TGTGCCAGCAGCTTATCGGGGGCGATCTACGAGCAGTACTTC. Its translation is CASSLSGAIYEQYF.